This T cell receptor beta chain is drawn from a study of beta chain features in type 1 diabetes. Sequenced material consisted of expressed TCRB transcripts (all of the isolated RNA was reverse transcribed). The repertoire was sequenced with immunoSEQ multiplex PCR; TCRdb's copy has only in-frame clones and lacks some. The sample includes about 360,000 clones, around 12% of them seen just once. Germline assignment: CDR1 MDHEN and CDR2 SYDVKM. This CDR3 is built from 14 residues. Deletions cut 3 bases from V and 0 bases from J, with 9 bases between. This chain uses TRBV28 with TRBJ2-7; D is perhaps TRBD2 (5 bases). This receptor was identified in a man between 18 and 29 years old in good health. Input material: naive CD4+ T cells from blood. The CDR3 nucleotides read TGTGCCAGCAGTTTGGACTTAAGCTCCTACGAGCAGTACTTC. Translation: CASSLDLSSYEQYF. Full variable domain (rest looked up from reference TRBV28 and TRBJ2-7): DVKVTQSSRYLVKRTGEKVFLECVQDMDHENMFWYRQDPGLGLRLIYFSYDVKMKEKGDIPEGYSVSREKKERFSLILESASTNQTSMYLCASSLDLSSYEQYFGPGTRLTVT.